The 25 T cell receptor beta chains in this list originate from one sample, sequenced in a study of HIV-infected patients and healthy controls. The repertoire came from unfractionated whole blood and reflected all unsorted peripheral T cells. About 500 ng RNA was reverse transcribed with alpha and beta constant-region primers. Each of the alpha and beta chains got its own library through chain-specific third strand synthesis with indices. TCRdb re-derived calls from the 5' RACE reads in MiXCR, one entry per CDR3 protein. Of about 15,000 distinct CDR3 sequences in the sample, more than 8.5% were seen once. Sequencing input: blood. These receptor sequences come from an adult in good health.

The chain combines TRBV6-6 with TRBJ2-2; D gene uncertain. CDR3 size: 11 residues. Germline V gene data show CDR1 as MNHNY and CDR2 as SVGAGI (reference sequence). V was shortened by 7 bases and J by 6 bases, with 6 bases between the two germline ends. In DNA form, the CDR3 reads TGTGCCAGCATAGGCGCCGGGGAGCTGTTTTTT. Protein product: CASIGAGELFF.

As for this clonotype: A much larger clone differs by one base, so this may be a read error. The rearrangement uses TRBV18 and TRBJ2-7; D unclear. Germline CDR1 KGHSH, CDR2 LQKENI. The CDR3 length is 13 residues. The CDR3 DNA is TGTGCCAGGTCACCTGCCCCACAGTACGAGCAGTACGTC. It translates to CARSPAPQYEQYV.

In its sample, this clonotype was seen a few times. CDR3 bases: TGTGCCAGCAGTTTTTCCAGCAATGAGCAGTTCTTC. Its translation is CASSFSSNEQFF. The chain employs TRBV12-3 or TRBV12-4 and TRBJ2-1; no clear D gene. This CDR3 has 12 residues. V was clipped by 3 bases and J by 6 bases, with 6 bases between them.

J is TRBJ2-1 and V is TRBV7-2, with 9 bases matching TRBD1. CDR3 length: 16 residues. V lost 5 bases and J lost 0; bases outside the gene matches: 5. CDR1 is SGHTA and CDR2 is FQGNSA in the germline V gene. The DNA of the CDR3 is TGTGCCAGCAGCCAGATGGGACAGGGCTCCTACAATGAGCAGTTCTTC. Protein: CASSQMGQGSYNEQFF. Full variable domain (rest looked up from reference TRBV7-2 and TRBJ2-1): GAGVSQSPSNKVTEKGKDVELRCDPISGHTALYWYRQSLGQGLEFLIYFQGNSAPDKSGLPSDRFSAERTGGSVSTLTIQRTQQEDSAVYLCASSQMGQGSYNEQFFGPGTRLTVL.

This clonotype was recorded at least ten times. V usage is TRBV30 and J usage is TRBJ2-1; D unclear. V lost 5 bases and J 3 bases, leaving 14 bases between the germline ends. In germline, CDR1 is GTSNPN, CDR2 SVGIG (reference sequence). This CDR3 has 14 residues. The DNA for the CDR3 is TGTGCCTGGTCGCGAAAGCGCGACTACAATGAGCAGTTCTTC. It encodes CAWSRKRDYNEQFF.

At least ten counts were recorded for this clonotype. The chain uses TRBV7-9 and TRBJ1-1, with D possibly matching TRBD1 (5 bases). The CDR3 extends over 12 amino acids. Germline V lookup: CDR1 SEHNR, CDR2 FQNEAQ (reference sequence). Trimming pared 3 bases from V and 7 bases from J, leaving 9 bases between. The CDR3 DNA follows: TGTGCCAGCAGCTTCTGGGGGGGTGAAGCTTTCTTT. Amino acids: CASSFWGGEAFF.

This clonotype was seen many times. The chain couples TRBV19 to TRBJ2-1, with TRBD2 matching over 15 bases. J gave up 2 bases and V 3 bases, and 5 bases lay outside the gene matches. The CDR3 has 18 amino acids. CDR1 and CDR2 from the germline V gene are LNHDA and SQIVND (reference sequence). The CDR3 region is CASSISRTSGRAYNEQFF. The CDR3 DNA is TGTGCCAGTAGTATTTCTAGGACTAGCGGGAGGGCCTACAATGAGCAGTTCTTC. Based on the CDR3 plus reference TRBV19 and TRBJ2-1, the full variable domain is DGGITQSPKYLFRKEGQNVTLSCEQNLNHDAMYWYRQDPGQGLRLIYYSQIVNDFQKGDIAEGYSVSREKKESFPLTVTSAQKNPTAFYLCASSISRTSGRAYNEQFFGPGTRLTVL.

By share, this clonotype ranks as medium-sized. The V call is TRBV5-1, the J call TRBJ2-3, with a weak D call TRBD2 (6 bases). CDR1 is SGHRS and CDR2 is YFSETQ in the germline V gene. V lost 3 bases to trimming and J lost 4 bases, with 9 bases between them. The CDR3 is made up of 13 amino acids. DNA of the CDR3: TGCGCCAGCAGCTCCCCGGGGGCAGATACGCAGTATTTT. As protein: CASSSPGADTQYF.

This clonotype is termed medium-sized. In DNA form, the CDR3 reads TGCGCCAGCAGGGCGGGAGGACAAGAGACCCAGTACTTC. This gives the protein CASRAGGQETQYF. The chain employs TRBV4-1 and TRBJ2-5, with 8 bases fitting TRBD2. Germline V gives CDR1 MGHRA, CDR2 YSYEKL. The CDR3 loop spans 13 amino acids. Trimming at V came to 6 bases and at J to 2 bases, leaving 2 bases not matched to a gene.

This clonotype occurred a few times. This chain links TRBV19 with TRBJ2-3; TRBD2 might be the D (6 bases). CDR1 LNHDA and CDR2 SQIVND come from the germline V gene (reference sequence). This CDR3 spans 15 amino acids. Trimming stripped 7 bases from V and 7 bases from J, with 21 bases between. The CDR3 here is CASNPGRTKLNTQYF. The DNA of the CDR3 is TGTGCCAGTAACCCTGGGAGGACCAAACTAAATACGCAGTATTTT.

This clonotype was picked up many times. This chain joins TRBV6-5 and TRBJ2-2; 12 positions match TRBD2. The CDR3 runs to 20 residues. Germline CDR1 is MNHEY and CDR2 is SVGAGI. J was trimmed by 7 bases and V by 2 bases; bases with no gene match: 17. The chain's CDR3 is CASSYGGLPGLAGRHGELFF. CDR3 DNA: TGTGCCAGCAGTTACGGGGGACTACCGGGACTAGCGGGCAGACACGGGGAGCTGTTTTTT.

By share, this clonotype counts as medium-sized (0.01 to 0.1%). This chain connects TRBV28 to TRBJ2-1; D ambiguous. The V end was cut by 3 bases, the J end by 0 bases, with 9 bases between. This CDR3 is 15 amino acids long. Germline V gene sequence: CDR1 MDHEN, CDR2 SYDVKM. CDR3 sequence (DNA): TGTGCCAGCAGTTTCCTTAGGAGCTCCTACAATGAGCAGTTCTTC. Translated: CASSFLRSSYNEQFF.

This rearrangement joins TRBV6-1 to TRBJ2-1, with TRBD2 matching over 12 bases. V lost 10 bases and J lost 4; bases outside the gene matches: 8. Germline V gives CDR1 MNHNS, CDR2 SASEGT. CDR3 length: 15 residues. In DNA, the CDR3 is TGTGCCACCCGTACCGGGACTAGCGGGTACAATGAGCAGTTCTTC. Translated, it gives CATRTGTSGYNEQFF.

The chain links TRBV12-3 or TRBV12-4 to TRBJ1-2, with D possibly matching TRBD1 (5 bases). This CDR3 is 15 amino acids long. This chain's CDR3 is CERSPQGGQGYGYTF. CDR3 nucleotide sequence: TGTGAAAGAAGTCCCCAGGGAGGGCAGGGCTATGGCTACACCTTC.

This clonotype occurred a few times. The gene calls are TRBV12-3 or TRBV12-4 and TRBJ2-6; tentatively, D is TRBD1 (6 bases). V lost 5 bases and J 4 bases, leaving 24 bases between the germline ends. This CDR3 is built from 19 residues. This CDR3 reads CASSVDRQPHLGGANVLTF. The CDR3 DNA reads TGTGCCAGCAGTGTGGACAGACAACCCCACCTGGGGGGGGCCAACGTCCTGACTTTC.

Only a few counts were recorded for this clonotype. The chain uses TRBV2 and TRBJ1-5; perhaps TRBD1 as D (5 bases). The CDR3 is 13 residues long. Trimming left V 5 bases short and J 4 bases short, with 9 bases between. Germline assignment: CDR1 SNHLY and CDR2 FYNNEI. CDR3 DNA sequence: TGTGCCAGCAGTATCGACAGAAATCAGCCCCAGCATTTT. Protein product: CASSIDRNQPQHF.

In this sample, this clonotype turned up many times. The genes are TRBV28 and TRBJ2-3; TRBD2 aligns across 8 bases. This CDR3 comprises 15 residues. V shed 3 bases and J 4 bases; nucleotides not matched to a gene: 6. The germline gives CDR1 MDHEN, CDR2 SYDVKM. This CDR3 reads CASSFPYGRADTQYF. The CDR3 DNA reads as TGTGCCAGCAGTTTTCCCTACGGGAGGGCAGATACGCAGTATTTT. Based on the CDR3 plus reference TRBV28 and TRBJ2-3, the full variable domain is DVKVTQSSRYLVKRTGEKVFLECVQDMDHENMFWYRQDPGLGLRLIYFSYDVKMKEKGDIPEGYSVSREKKERFSLILESASTNQTSMYLCASSFPYGRADTQYFGPGTRLTVL.

This clonotype was found many times. V gene TRBV14 combines with J gene TRBJ1-1; no clear D gene. Trimming removed 4 bases from V and 7 bases from J, with 13 bases in between. CDR3 length equals 13 residues. The germline gives CDR1 SGHDN, CDR2 FVKESK. Here the CDR3 reads CASSPHPAGEAFF. The CDR3 DNA reads as TGTGCCAGCAGCCCTCACCCGGCAGGTGAAGCTTTCTTT.

The rearrangement uses TRBV6-5 and TRBJ2-3; D is ambiguous. CDR3 length: 14 residues. V lost 8 bases and J lost 4, with 16 bases in between. Germline CDR1 is MNHEY and CDR2 is SVGAGI. The CDR3 is CASGTPRSPDTQYF. The CDR3 DNA follows: TGTGCCAGCGGCACGCCTAGATCCCCAGATACGCAGTATTTT.

This clonotype has more than one count but fewer than ten. The chain uses TRBV11-2 and TRBJ2-7, with D tentatively TRBD2 (6 bases). The CDR3 extends over 14 amino acids. V was trimmed by 5 bases and J by 2 bases, leaving 13 bases between them. In germline, CDR1 is SGHAT, CDR2 FQNNGV. In DNA, the CDR3 is TGTGCCAGCAGCGACGCTAGCGTCGCCTACGAGCAGTACTTC. It translates to CASSDASVAYEQYF.

Within the sample, this clonotype is medium-sized. The chain uses TRBV2 and TRBJ2-3; 7 positions match TRBD1. V lost 4 bases, J lost 11 bases, and 9 bases stayed unmatched. The CDR3 runs to 13 residues. The V gene's germline CDR1 is SNHLY and CDR2 FYNNEI. The CDR3 DNA sequence: TGTGCCAGCAGTGTCCGCCGGGACAGCCAGCAGTATTTT. This codes for CASSVRRDSQQYF.

There are many counts of this clonotype. The genes are TRBV10-3 and TRBJ2-7, with D unclear. The CDR3 is 14 residues long. In germline, CDR1 is ENHRY, CDR2 SYGVKD. V gave up 2 bases and J gave up 4 bases, with 12 bases separating them. CDR3 region: CAISEGLDQYEQYV. Written as DNA, the CDR3 is TGTGCCATCAGTGAGGGGTTAGATCAGTACGAGCAGTACGTC.

The V gene is TRBV20-1, the J gene TRBJ2-1, with 13 nucleotides matching TRBD2. J was trimmed by 10 bases and V by 5 bases; bases with no gene match: 2. Germline lookup yields CDR1 DFQATT and CDR2 SNEGSKA (reference sequence). This CDR3 is built from 12 residues. The CDR3: CSAGTSGMEQFF. CDR3 DNA: TGCAGTGCTGGGACTAGCGGGATGGAGCAGTTCTTC.

In this sample, this clonotype turned up many times. The rearrangement links TRBV6-5 to TRBJ2-6; D is ambiguous. The V end lost 4 bases, the J end lost 4 bases, and 14 bases lay between the germline ends. The germline V gene encodes CDR1 MNHEY and CDR2 SVGAGI. This CDR3 comprises 16 residues. DNA of the CDR3: TGTGCCAGCAGTTCTGCCCCAGGTACCGGGGCCAACGTCCTGACTTTC. Its protein product is CASSSAPGTGANVLTF.

This clonotype has a count of ten or more. The chain links TRBV20-1 to TRBJ2-3; D is unclear. V gave up 3 bases and J gave up 2 bases, with 15 bases separating them. CDR3 length equals 15 residues. Germline V gene lookup returns CDR1 DFQATT and CDR2 SNEGSKA (reference sequence). The CDR3 region has the DNA TGCAGTGCTAGTTTCTCCCCGAACCCCACAGATACGCAGTATTTT. This translates into CSASFSPNPTDTQYF.